This TCR beta chain was sequenced in a study of CD4 T cells in relation to SARS-CoV-2 and coronaviruses. Data came from immunoSEQ multiplex PCR; TCRdb stores just in-frame clones and leaves some out. The repertoire holds around 22,000 clones, under 85% seen once, with roughly 12% in the top ten. Deletions cut 3 bases from V and 2 bases from J, with 14 bases between. The CDR3 is 16 residues long. Germline CDR1 is MNHEY and CDR2 is SMNVEV (reference sequence). Points on this clone: The antigen remains unidentified.

CD4+ T cells from unexposed donors were obtained before the COVID-19 pandemic (2011-2018). Isolation of CD4+ T cells took place after around 11 days in culture. The sequencing input was CD4+ T cells from PBMCs, cultured in vitro. The TCR was taken from a human donor in good health. The rearrangement joins TRBV27 to TRBJ1-5; D is possibly TRBD1 (6 bases). The CDR3: CASSFFGGGGNQPQHF. The CDR3 DNA reads TGTGCCAGCAGTTTTTTCGGAGGGGGTGGCAATCAGCCCCAGCATTTT.